This TCR beta chain was sequenced during a study of blood T cell repertoires in COVID-19. On the study more broadly: Spain, Italy and the United States supplied samples that represented acute and convalescent COVID-19. PBMCs, B-cell-depleted T cells, or T cells provided the cDNA or gDNA that made up the material.

Authors' analysis steps: The authors estimated nucleated cell counts from reference gene primer amplification. Sequencing used immunoSEQ multiplex PCR; TCRdb keeps in-frame clones, though not all of them. Clone size and the V and J calls come from that table; the DNA yielded D and trimming. The table lists roughly 42,000 clones, roughly 85% of them singletons. The sequenced sample consisted of peripheral blood. The source of this sequence is a man aged 55 to 70 with acute or convalescent COVID-19.

The CDR3 reads CAWSEGLAETQYF. DNA for the CDR3: TGTGCCTGGAGTGAAGGACTAGCGGAGACCCAGTACTTC. This chain links TRBV30 with TRBJ2-5; 9 bases are shared with TRBD2. Looked up from germline, CDR1 is GTSNPN and CDR2 is SVGIG (reference sequence). The CDR3 sequence is 13 residues long. The trim removed 1 base at V and 5 bases at J, leaving 2 bases unmatched.